This T cell receptor (beta chain) was captured by sequencing in a study of control samples from healthy donors and cancer patients. Sequenced by immunoSEQ multiplex PCR; TCRdb stores in-frame clones only, minus some. The sample carries around 80,000 clones, 94% recorded once. Sequenced input: blood. This clonotype was sampled from a woman aged 25 to 39 in good health.

The CDR3 sequence is CASSYSLRAFF. DNA of the CDR3: TGTGCCAGCAGTTATTCACTTCGAGCTTTCTTT. This sequence joins TRBV6-2 or TRBV6-3 and TRBJ1-1, with D hard to call. CDR3 length: 11 amino acids. The V and J ends lost 3 bases and 10 bases respectively, with 9 bases between them. Per germline, CDR1 MNHEY and CDR2 SVGEGT.